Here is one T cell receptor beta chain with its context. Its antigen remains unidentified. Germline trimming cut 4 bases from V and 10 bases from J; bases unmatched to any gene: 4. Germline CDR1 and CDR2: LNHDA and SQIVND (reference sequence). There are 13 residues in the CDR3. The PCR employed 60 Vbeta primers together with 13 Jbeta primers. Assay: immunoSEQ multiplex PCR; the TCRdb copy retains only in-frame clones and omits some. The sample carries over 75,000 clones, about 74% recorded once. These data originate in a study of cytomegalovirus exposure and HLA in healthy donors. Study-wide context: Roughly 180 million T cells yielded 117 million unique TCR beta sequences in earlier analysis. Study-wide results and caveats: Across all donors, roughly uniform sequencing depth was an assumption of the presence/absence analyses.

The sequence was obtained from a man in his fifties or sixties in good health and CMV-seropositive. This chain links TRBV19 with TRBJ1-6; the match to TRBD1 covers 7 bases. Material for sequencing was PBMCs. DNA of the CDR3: TGTGCCAGTAGTAACAGGGGCGCCTCACCCCTCCACTTT. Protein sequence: CASSNRGASPLHF.